Below, 13 T cell receptor beta chains from the same sample are listed, as sequenced in a study of shared clonotypes between healthy human individuals. Naive CD8 isolation took CD45RO-negative cells positively selected for CCR7 and excluded terminally differentiated effector memory CD45RA+ cells. The repertoire was sequenced with immunoSEQ multiplex PCR; TCRdb's copy has only in-frame clones and lacks some. The table lists fewer than 1 million clones, about 97% of them singletons, with less than 0.3% in the top ten. Sequenced sample: naive CD8+ T cells sorted from blood. These receptors were collected from a man under 40 in good health.

This chain connects TRBV6-5 to TRBJ2-1, with D hard to call. The length of the CDR3 is 14 residues. V dropped 6 bases and J dropped 0 bases, with 9 bases sitting between them. The germline gives CDR1 MNHEY, CDR2 SVGAGI. The CDR3 loop is CASSPSGSYNEQFF. CDR3 bases: TGTGCCAGCAGCCCCTCGGGCTCCTACAATGAGCAGTTCTTC.

CDR3: CAWSVGRGRADTQYF. For the CDR3, the DNA is TGTGCCTGGAGTGTAGGCAGGGGGCGGGCAGATACGCAGTATTTT. The rearrangement uses TRBV30 and TRBJ2-3; 8 bases map to TRBD1. Per germline, CDR1 GTSNPN and CDR2 SVGIG (reference sequence). This CDR3 is 15 amino acids long. V shed 0 bases, J shed 4 bases, and the junction held 6 bases outside the gene matches. The variable domain in full, completed from reference TRBV30 and TRBJ2-3, reads SQTIHQWPATLVQPVGSPLSLECTVEGTSNPNLYWYRQAAGRGLQLLFYSVGIGQISSEVPQNLSASRPQDRQFILSSKKLLLSDSGFYLCAWSVGRGRADTQYFGPGTRLTVL.

This chain connects TRBV7-9 to TRBJ2-5; 7 bases align to TRBD1. Germline trimming cut 4 bases from V and 5 bases from J; bases unmatched to any gene: 7. This CDR3 is built from 14 residues. CDR1 and CDR2 (germline): SEHNR, FQNEAQ (reference sequence). CDR3: CASSSQGVRETQYF. DNA of the CDR3: TGTGCCAGCAGCTCCCAGGGGGTCCGGGAGACCCAGTACTTC.

Note on this clone: Within the sample, other DNA sequences also encode this same CDR3. V is TRBV7-9 and J is TRBJ2-1, with 14 bases identical to TRBD2. Germline V gene lookup returns CDR1 SEHNR and CDR2 FQNEAQ (reference sequence). The V and J ends lost 5 bases and 3 bases, in that order; junction bases with no gene match: 6. The CDR3 consists of 17 residues. DNA of the CDR3: TGTGCCAGCAGCCTAGGGACTAGCGGGAGTATCTACAATGAGCAGTTCTTC. As protein: CASSLGTSGSIYNEQFF. The whole variable domain, filled in from reference TRBV7-9 and TRBJ2-1, reads DTGVSQNPRHKITKRGQNVTFRCDPISEHNRLYWYRQTLGQGPEFLTYFQNEAQLEKSRLLSDRFSAERPKGSFSTLEIQRTEQGDSAMYLCASSLGTSGSIYNEQFFGPGTRLTVL.

V gene TRBV6-1 combines with J gene TRBJ2-1; no clear D. The ends were cut back, 1 base at V and 3 bases at J, with 19 bases in the middle. This CDR3 is 18 amino acids long. Germline-derived CDR1 and CDR2 are MNHNS and SASEGT. The CDR3 reads CASSEGVPIDAGYNEQFF. The CDR3 nucleotides are TGTGCCAGCAGTGAAGGCGTACCGATAGACGCTGGCTACAATGAGCAGTTCTTC.

Of note for this clone: The identical CDR3 is also encoded by other nucleotide sequences in the sample. The chain is built from TRBV28 and TRBJ1-1, with 8 bases identical to TRBD1. In germline, CDR1 is MDHEN, CDR2 SYDVKM. This CDR3 is built from 15 residues. The junction had 3 bases not matched to a gene; V was cut back by 2 bases and J by 1 base. The CDR3 bases are TGTGCCAGCAGTTTAACGGGGACAGGGAACACTGAAGCTTTCTTT. It encodes CASSLTGTGNTEAFF.

This clone was observed a single time. This rearrangement joins TRBV28 to TRBJ2-1; D is perhaps TRBD2 (5 bases). Germline assignment: CDR1 MDHEN and CDR2 SYDVKM. The CDR3 is 16 residues long. V shed 10 bases and J shed 0 bases, with 19 bases lying between them. The CDR3 region has the DNA TGTGCCACCCATGGGGAGCGGCCAAGCTCCTACAATGAGCAGTTCTTC. Residues: CATHGERPSSYNEQFF.

The chain employs TRBV6-1 and TRBJ1-2; 7 nucleotides line up with TRBD1. The CDR3 is made up of 13 amino acids. Looked up from germline, CDR1 is MNHNS and CDR2 is SASEGT. V dropped 5 bases and J dropped 7; count of bases not matched to a gene: 7. The CDR3 region is CASSPTGVVGYTF. DNA for the CDR3: TGTGCCAGCAGTCCAACAGGGGTTGTTGGCTACACCTTC.

V and J are TRBV7-9 and TRBJ2-1; 8 bases agree with TRBD2. The CDR3 runs 16 residues. The V segment lost 3 bases and the J segment 6 bases; nucleotides outside the gene matches: 10. Germline V CDR1 and CDR2: SEHNR, FQNEAQ (reference sequence). Here the CDR3 DNA reads TGTGCCAGCAGCTTGGTGTCAGCGGGAGAGATCAATGAGCAGTTCTTC. Translation gives CASSLVSAGEINEQFF.

The table lists this clone with a few counts. This sequence joins TRBV27 and TRBJ2-1; D is unclear. The germline CDR1 and CDR2 sequences are MNHEY and SMNVEV (reference sequence). There are 13 residues in the CDR3. Trimming took 1 base from V and 3 from J, leaving 4 bases between them. CDR3 in DNA: TGTGCCAGCAGTTTATTGGACTACAATGAGCAGTTCTTC. This translates into CASSLLDYNEQFF.

The chain recombines TRBV7-9 with TRBJ1-2, with 7 bases fitting TRBD1. After removal of 5 bases from V and 6 bases from J, the junction contained 6 bases not matched to a gene. The CDR3 has 13 amino acids. The V gene's germline CDR1 is SEHNR and CDR2 FQNEAQ (reference sequence). The CDR3 nucleotides read TGTGCCAGCAGCCCAGTAGGGGGCGATGGCTACACCTTC. Its translation: CASSPVGGDGYTF.

This rearrangement joins TRBV10-3 to TRBJ2-7; TRBD2 aligns across 11 bases. The CDR3 totals 15 residues. The V and J ends lost 2 bases and 3 bases, in that order; junction bases with no gene match: 3. Germline lookup yields CDR1 ENHRY and CDR2 SYGVKD. Written as DNA, the CDR3 is TGTGCCATCAGTGAGGAGACTAGCGGGATCTACGAGCAGTACTTC. It is translated as CAISEETSGIYEQYF.

J is TRBJ2-5 and V is TRBV10-2; the match to TRBD2 covers 7 bases. Germline CDR1 and CDR2: WSHSY and SAAADI. V dropped 6 bases and J dropped 3; count of bases not matched to a gene: 10. The CDR3 has 15 amino acids. CDR3 sequence (DNA): TGCGCCAGCAGACCCGTTTGGGACTACGAAGAGACCCAGTACTTC. Translated: CASRPVWDYEETQYF.